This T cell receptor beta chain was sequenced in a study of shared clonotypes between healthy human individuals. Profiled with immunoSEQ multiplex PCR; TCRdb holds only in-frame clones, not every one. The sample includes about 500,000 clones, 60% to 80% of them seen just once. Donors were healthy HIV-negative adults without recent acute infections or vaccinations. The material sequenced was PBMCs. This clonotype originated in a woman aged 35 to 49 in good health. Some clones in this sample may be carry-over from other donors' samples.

The DNA of the CDR3 is TGTGCCAGCAGCTTGGAAAGGACAGGGAGGGGCTACACCTTC. This encodes CASSLERTGRGYTF. The V and J genes are TRBV5-6 and TRBJ1-2; 8 nucleotides match TRBD1. The CDR3 extends over 14 amino acids. Looked up from germline, CDR1 is SGHDT and CDR2 is YYEEEE. Germline trimming cut 0 bases from V and 8 bases from J; bases unmatched to any gene: 6.